This T cell receptor beta chain was recorded in a study of T cells in Graves' hyperthyroidism and ophthalmopathy. Overall study findings and caveats: From stable hyperthyroidism, ophthalmopathy was set apart by a 13 V-J model. The model made its ophthalmopathy prediction, and onset followed a median around six months later.

This clonotype was seen many times. Its antigen remains unidentified. TCR beta CDR3 regions were amplified from RNA. The TCR CDR3 first-round RT-PCR relied on the HTBI primer set. TCRdb re-called the multiplex PCR reads with MiXCR, one entry per CDR3 protein. The sample carries roughly 570,000 distinct CDR3 sequences, 46% recorded once. CDR1 is SGHTA, CDR2 FQGTGA, per germline. This CDR3 has 14 residues. V shed 6 bases and J shed 10 bases, with 16 bases lying between them. Each diagnosis drew on symptoms, thyroxine, TRAb, thyroid ultrasound and orbital computed tomography findings. The sequence derives from an adult woman with Graves' disease, either hyperthyroidism or ophthalmopathy (not recorded which). The chain links TRBV7-3 to TRBJ1-6, with a tentative D call TRBD1 (5 bases). The sequenced sample consisted of peripheral blood or thyroid tissue (not recorded which). CDR3 in DNA: TGTGCCAGCAGGGAGGGGTTTGATGACTCACCCCTCCACTTT. The encoded protein is CASREGFDDSPLHF.